The 12 T cell receptor beta chains reported below all come from one sample, sequenced in a study of cytomegalovirus exposure and HLA in healthy donors. Generated by immunoSEQ multiplex PCR, the TCRdb table keeps only in-frame clones and is missing some. The table lists about 130,000 clones, roughly 87% of them singletons. Sequencing was done on a sample of PBMCs. These receptors originate from a woman younger than 30 in good health and CMV-seropositive.

The rearrangement links TRBV6-5 to TRBJ1-2, with D maybe TRBD1 (6 bases). This CDR3 is built from 14 residues. In germline, CDR1 is MNHEY, CDR2 SVGAGI. V lost 5 bases and J lost 2, with 12 bases in between. The CDR3, as DNA: TGTGCCAGCAGTGTCCCAGGGGTAAACTATGGCTACACCTTC. Its protein product is CASSVPGVNYGYTF.

The chain has TRBV7-6 and TRBJ2-2, with 10 positions matching TRBD1. The junction had 6 bases not matched to a gene; V was cut back by 8 bases and J by 6 bases. The CDR3 loop spans 14 amino acids. Germline CDR1 is SGHVS and CDR2 is FNYEAQ. As DNA, the CDR3 is TGTGCCAGCGGGACAGGGGATCCTCCCGGGGAGCTGTTTTTT. It codes for CASGTGDPPGELFF. Combining the CDR3 with reference TRBV7-6 and TRBJ2-2 gives the whole variable domain GAGVSQSPRYKVTKRGQDVALRCDPISGHVSLYWYRQALGQGPEFLTYFNYEAQQDKSGLPNDRFSAERPEGSISTLTIQRTEQRDSAMYRCASGTGDPPGELFFGEGSRLTVL.

The V gene is TRBV19, the J gene TRBJ2-3; the match to TRBD1 covers 10 bases. The germline CDR1 and CDR2 sequences are LNHDA and SQIVND (reference sequence). Trimming at V came to 5 bases and at J to 4 bases, leaving 6 bases not matched to a gene. CDR3 length: 15 amino acids. The CDR3 DNA is TGTGCCAGTAGTCCCGGACAGGGGGAGGCAGATACGCAGTATTTT. It codes for CASSPGQGEADTQYF.

This chain uses TRBV2 with TRBJ1-4; D call uncertain. Germline lookup yields CDR1 SNHLY and CDR2 FYNNEI. Trimming removed 8 bases from V and 7 bases from J, with 29 bases in between. The CDR3 sequence is 18 residues long. The CDR3 DNA reads as TGTGCCAGCTCCCCCCGGACTTTTCGGGAGATATCGGGTGAAAAACTGTTTTTT. It translates to CASSPRTFREISGEKLFF. Full variable domain (missing parts from reference TRBV2 and TRBJ1-4): EPEVTQTPSHQVTQMGQEVILRCVPISNHLYFYWYRQILGQKVEFLVSFYNNEISEKSEIFDDQFSVERPDGSNFTLKIRSTKLEDSAMYFCASSPRTFREISGEKLFFGSGTQLSVL.

This clone was recorded once. J is TRBJ1-2 and V is TRBV15; D not certain. The CDR3 has 11 residues. V lost 3 bases, J lost 5 bases, and 4 bases lay in between. Germline assignment: CDR1 LNHNV and CDR2 YYDKDF (reference sequence). The CDR3 nucleotides read TGTGCCACCAGCAGTTATTATGGCTACACCTTC. Its protein product is CATSSYYGYTF.

The V call is TRBV6-1, the J call TRBJ2-1; a possible D gene is TRBD1 (5 bases). Trimming took off 4 bases at V and 7 bases at J, with 20 bases between the two ends. The CDR3 spans 16 residues. Germline V gene data show CDR1 as MNHNS and CDR2 as SASEGT. As DNA, the CDR3 is TGTGCCAGCAGTGCACCGGACACCTACCAACGAAATGAGCAGTTCTTC. Its translation: CASSAPDTYQRNEQFF.

The chain carries TRBV7-2 and TRBJ2-1, with 7 positions matching TRBD2. The CDR3 contains 16 residues. V trimming: 7 bases; J trimming: 2 bases; junction bases outside the gene matches: 11. In germline, CDR1 is SGHTA, CDR2 FQGNSA. The CDR3 region is CASNSIAAGAYNEQFF. The CDR3 DNA is TGTGCCAGCAACTCCATAGCGGCGGGGGCCTACAATGAGCAGTTCTTC.

The rearrangement uses TRBV25-1 and TRBJ2-3; 9 nucleotides align to TRBD2. Germline V gene lookup returns CDR1 MGHDK and CDR2 SYGVNS. The V gene end was trimmed by 5 bases and the J gene end by 4 bases; junction bases not matched to a gene: 7. The CDR3 totals 15 residues. The CDR3 sequence is CASSPRTSVSDTQYF. CDR3 in DNA: TGTGCCAGCAGTCCCCGGACTAGCGTGTCAGATACGCAGTATTTT.

The V and J genes are TRBV27 and TRBJ1-2, with 10 bases aligning to TRBD1. CDR1 MNHEY and CDR2 SMNVEV come from the germline V gene (reference sequence). V trimming: 6 bases; J trimming: 8 bases; junction bases outside the gene matches: 12. The CDR3 consists of 15 residues. The CDR3 bases are TGTGCCAGCAGCCAAAATTCCGGGACAGGGGTCGGCTACACCTTC. Translating it yields CASSQNSGTGVGYTF.

V is TRBV7-2 and J is TRBJ2-5; 9 bases line up with TRBD2. Germline loops: CDR1 SGHTA, CDR2 FQGNSA. The CDR3 is 15 residues long. Trimming at V came to 4 bases and at J to 5 bases, leaving 8 bases not matched to a gene. CDR3 sequence: CASSSALAGRETQYF. In nucleotides, the CDR3 is TGTGCCAGCAGCTCAGCCCTAGCGGGGAGGGAGACCCAGTACTTC.

This clone was picked up one time. V is TRBV11-2 and J is TRBJ1-2; the D gene is possibly TRBD1 (5 bases). Germline-derived CDR1 and CDR2 are SGHAT and FQNNGV. V was trimmed by 4 bases and J by 0 bases, leaving 12 bases between them. The CDR3 has 15 residues. CDR3 bases: TGTGCCAGCAGCTCCCTCAGGGCTTCTAACTATGGCTACACCTTC. It is translated as CASSSLRASNYGYTF.

The chain links TRBV18 to TRBJ1-2, with D perhaps TRBD1 (6 bases). The V gene's germline CDR1 is KGHSH and CDR2 LQKENI. The CDR3 runs to 15 residues. V lost 2 bases to trimming and J lost 8 bases, with 18 bases between them. The CDR3 bases are TGTGCCAGCTCACCAGCGAATTGGCAGGGGATCGGCTACACCTTC. Residues: CASSPANWQGIGYTF. The full variable domain, its missing parts supplied by reference TRBV18 and TRBJ1-2, is NAGVMQNPRHLVRRRGQEARLRCSPMKGHSHVYWYRQLPEEGLKFMVYLQKENIIDESGMPKERFSAEFPKEGPSILRIQQVVRGDSAAYFCASSPANWQGIGYTFGSGTRLTVV.